The 22 T cell receptor beta chains below were found in one sample sequenced in a study of sequential checkpoint blockade in melanoma. Documented treatment: randomized to nivolumab then ipilimumab (arm A) or the reverse (arm B). Sequencing used immunoSEQ multiplex PCR; TCRdb keeps in-frame clones, though not all of them. Among about 10,000 clones listed, 23% were seen once. Specimen: tumor tissue (inferred from file names), collected from a patient given nivolumab and ipilimumab in sequence. The source is a human donor with melanoma.

This clone is categorized as medium-sized. This chain joins TRBV6-8 and TRBJ1-6, with 9 bases that match TRBD1. The CDR3 consists of 17 residues. V gave up 2 bases and J gave up 10 bases; unmatched junction bases: 12. Germline CDR1 and CDR2: MNHGY and SAAAGT. The CDR3 sequence is CASSYIGTGGAESPLHF. The CDR3 bases are TGTGCCAGCAGTTACATCGGTACAGGGGGCGCCGAATCACCCCTCCACTTT.

This sequence joins TRBV6-8 and TRBJ1-2; D unresolved. This CDR3 has 16 residues. Trimming took 0 bases from V and 2 from J, leaving 13 bases between them. The germline V gene has CDR1 MNHGY and CDR2 SAAAGT. CDR3 nucleotides: TGTGCCAGCAGTTACTCGAGCGGCAGCCCAAACTATGGCTACACCTTC. The encoded protein is CASSYSSGSPNYGYTF.

Many counts were recorded for this clone. The genes are TRBV6-8 and TRBJ1-1; D is unclear. Looked up from germline, CDR1 is MNHGY and CDR2 is SAAAGT. This CDR3 comprises 14 residues. Between the trimmed V and J ends, which lost 7 bases and 0 bases, there was a span of 12 bases. CDR3 in DNA: TGTGCCAGCACTTCGGGGTTAATGAACACTGAAGCTTTCTTT. It encodes CASTSGLMNTEAFF.

V is TRBV14 and J is TRBJ2-5; no definite D call. V shed 1 base and J shed 7 bases, with 4 bases lying between them. Germline V lookup: CDR1 SGHDN, CDR2 FVKESK. This CDR3 is built from 11 residues. CDR3 protein: CASSQARTQYF. CDR3 DNA: TGTGCCAGCAGCCAAGCGCGGACCCAGTACTTC.

In this sample, this clone turned up a few times. The chain employs TRBV9 and TRBJ2-1; D could derive from TRBD1 or TRBD2 (5 bases each). CDR3 size: 15 residues. CDR1 is SGDLS, CDR2 YYNGEE, per germline. V was trimmed by 3 bases and J by 1 base, leaving 11 bases between them. CDR3 coding DNA: TGTGCCAGCAGCGGGGACGGAATTTCCTACAATGAGCAGTTCTTC. As protein: CASSGDGISYNEQFF.

The rearrangement uses TRBV28 and TRBJ2-5; 8 bases are shared with TRBD1. Germline V gives CDR1 MDHEN, CDR2 SYDVKM. This CDR3 comprises 15 residues. V lost 7 bases and J lost 4; bases outside the gene matches: 11. This CDR3 is CASNQGAGGRETQYF. The CDR3 DNA is TGTGCCAGCAACCAGGGGGCAGGAGGGAGAGAGACCCAGTACTTC.

This clone showed up just a few times. The chain joins TRBV6-8 to TRBJ2-7; D call uncertain. The CDR3 covers 15 residues. Germline V gene lookup returns CDR1 MNHGY and CDR2 SAAAGT. Trimming removed 2 bases at V and 1 base at J, with 12 bases between. The DNA for the CDR3 is TGTGCCAGCAGTTACAAGGTTAGAGGATCCTACGAGCAGTACTTC. As protein: CASSYKVRGSYEQYF.

There are many counts of this clone. The chain is built from TRBV11-3 and TRBJ2-2; 7 bases line up with TRBD2. J gave up 3 bases and V 4 bases, and 14 bases lay outside the gene matches. Germline CDR1 is SGHNT and CDR2 is YENEEA. CDR3 length equals 18 residues. DNA of the CDR3: TGTGCCAGCAGCTCTCCGGGGTGGGGCGGGGGACACACCGGGGAGCTGTTTTTT. Translating it yields CASSSPGWGGGHTGELFF.

This CDR3 is CASSPRTGENTEAFF. Here the CDR3 DNA reads TGTGCCAGCTCACCCAGGACAGGGGAAAACACTGAAGCTTTCTTT. The V call is TRBV18, the J call TRBJ1-1, with 9 positions matching TRBD1. With 3 bases clipped from V and 2 bases from J, the junction kept 4 bases outside the gene matches. Germline CDR1 and CDR2: KGHSH and LQKENI. The CDR3 totals 15 residues.

This clone was observed a handful of times. The rearrangement links TRBV19 to TRBJ1-1; D unresolved. This CDR3 region has 16 residues. Germline V gene lookup returns CDR1 LNHDA and CDR2 SQIVND (reference sequence). Trimming took 0 bases from V and 5 from J, leaving 16 bases between them. The CDR3 region has the DNA TGTGCCAGTAGTATAGATATCTGGGGATCGGTTACTGAAGCTTTCTTT. It yields the protein CASSIDIWGSVTEAFF.

Only a few counts were recorded for this clone. The V gene is TRBV11-3, the J gene TRBJ2-2; 7 bases align to TRBD1. This CDR3 has 15 residues. CDR1 and CDR2 (germline): SGHNT, YENEEA. V shed 4 bases and J 0 bases; nucleotides not matched to a gene: 2. CDR3 protein: CASSSGQTNTGELFF. CDR3 DNA sequence: TGTGCCAGCAGCTCGGGACAGACGAACACCGGGGAGCTGTTTTTT. Based on the CDR3 plus reference TRBV11-3 and TRBJ2-2, the full variable domain is EAGVVQSPRYKIIEKKQPVAFWCNPISGHNTLYWYLQNLGQGPELLIRYENEEAVDDSQLPKDRFSAERLKGVDSTLKIQPAELGDSAVYLCASSSGQTNTGELFFGEGSRLTVL.

This clone turned up a few times. This rearrangement joins TRBV10-3 to TRBJ1-5; D gene unclear. Trimming cost V 1 base and J 2 bases, with 6 bases left between them. Germline loops: CDR1 ENHRY, CDR2 SYGVKD. This CDR3 has 14 amino acids. The CDR3 sequence is CAISEWQGNQPQHF. For the CDR3, the DNA is TGTGCCATCAGTGAGTGGCAGGGCAATCAGCCCCAGCATTTT.

This clone was observed many times. V and J are TRBV9 and TRBJ1-4; the match to TRBD1 covers 7 bases. Germline loops: CDR1 SGDLS, CDR2 YYNGEE. This CDR3 has 14 amino acids. V gave up 6 bases and J gave up 6 bases; unmatched junction bases: 8. The CDR3 DNA follows: TGTGCCAGCATGACGGGGACAGCGCATGAAAAACTGTTTTTT. This translates into CASMTGTAHEKLFF. The full variable domain, rest sourced from reference TRBV9 and TRBJ1-4, is DSGVTQTPKHLITATGQRVTLRCSPRSGDLSVYWYQQSLDQGLQFLIQYYNGEERAKGNILERFSAQQFPDLHSELNLSSLELGDSALYFCASMTGTAHEKLFFGSGTQLSVL.

The rearrangement links TRBV6-8 to TRBJ1-1, with unresolved D. Germline CDR1 reads MNHGY; CDR2 reads SAAAGT. The CDR3 consists of 14 residues. V lost 4 bases, J lost 2 bases, and 11 bases lay in between. In nucleotides, the CDR3 is TGTGCCAGCAGTTCCAACACGAAAAACACTGAAGCTTTCTTT. It translates to CASSSNTKNTEAFF.

V gene TRBV6-8 combines with J gene TRBJ2-1, with 11 bases that match TRBD2. This CDR3 spans 15 amino acids. V trimming: 4 bases; J trimming: 7 bases; junction bases outside the gene matches: 6. Germline V CDR1 and CDR2: MNHGY, SAAAGT. CDR3 nucleotide sequence: TGTGCCAGCAGTTTCCTAGCGGGGGGTCAGAATGAGCAGTTCTTC. This sequence encodes CASSFLAGGQNEQFF.

This clone was seen ten or more times. This sequence joins TRBV4-1 and TRBJ1-4, with D perhaps TRBD1 (5 bases). Germline V gene data show CDR1 as MGHRA and CDR2 as YSYEKL. V lost 0 bases and J 0 bases, leaving 14 bases between the germline ends. The CDR3 totals 18 residues. CDR3 DNA sequence: TGCGCCAGCAGCCAAGAGCTTAGGTCGGGGGCAACTAATGAAAAACTGTTTTTT. This encodes CASSQELRSGATNEKLFF.

This clone was picked up many times. The chain combines TRBV6-8 with TRBJ1-1; TRBD1 matches 7 bases. Germline V gene lookup returns CDR1 MNHGY and CDR2 SAAAGT. The ends lost 6 bases at V and 0 bases at J; junction bases unmatched: 4. The CDR3 contains 14 residues. This CDR3 reads CASRQTGMNTEAFF. The CDR3 DNA reads as TGTGCCAGCAGGCAGACAGGGATGAACACTGAAGCTTTCTTT.

A few counts support this clone. The J gene is TRBJ2-5, the V gene TRBV6-8, with D unresolved. V shed 5 bases and J shed 1 base, with 11 bases lying between them. The V gene's germline CDR1 is MNHGY and CDR2 SAAAGT. The CDR3 has 14 residues. DNA of the CDR3: TGTGCCAGCAGTGGCCAGGTTACCCAAGAGACCCAGTACTTC. Translated, it gives CASSGQVTQETQYF.

This chain joins TRBV19 and TRBJ1-2; 7 bases are shared with TRBD1. J was trimmed by 0 bases and V by 10 bases; bases with no gene match: 8. The CDR3 contains 14 residues. Germline CDR1 and CDR2: LNHDA and SQIVND (reference sequence). The CDR3 loop reads CATQGVSSNYGYTF. CDR3 DNA: TGTGCCACCCAGGGGGTCTCATCTAACTATGGCTACACCTTC.

The chain joins TRBV19 to TRBJ1-4; possible D gene TRBD1, 5 bases. V was cut by 2 bases and J by 8 bases, with 15 bases left in between. Germline CDR1 and CDR2: LNHDA and SQIVND (reference sequence). The CDR3 extends over 15 amino acids. CDR3 in DNA: TGTGCCAGTAGTATATTCGGCCAGGGCACCGAAAAACTGTTTTTT. This translates into CASSIFGQGTEKLFF.

A few counts support this clone. The chain links TRBV6-7 to TRBJ2-6, with no clear D. TRBV6-7 is assigned to the ORF class and has an uncertain function. The V gene lost 5 bases and the J gene lost 10 bases, with 6 bases spanning the gap. This CDR3 is built from 11 residues. The CDR3 loop reads CASSLSNVLTF. CDR3 bases: TGTGCCAGCAGTCTCTCGAACGTCCTGACTTTC.

This clone has more than one count but fewer than ten. The rearrangement joins TRBV7-4 to TRBJ1-6, with D possibly matching TRBD1 (5 bases). Trimming shortened V by 5 bases and J by 8 bases, and 10 bases separated the two germline ends. Per the germline V gene, CDR1 is SGHVT and CDR2 is SQSDAQ. This CDR3 comprises 13 residues. The CDR3 spells CASSQDSYSPLHF. The CDR3 region has the DNA TGTGCCAGCAGCCAAGACAGTTATTCACCCCTCCACTTT.